This entry lists 28 T cell receptor beta chains sequenced from one sample in a study of regulatory T cells in long-lasting Graves disease. Library construction for TCR beta used iRepertoire HTBI primers and Arm-PCR of CDR3 regions. TCRdb called the multiplex PCR reads again in MiXCR, with one record for every CDR3 protein. The sample holds roughly 450,000 distinct CDR3 sequences; roughly 23% are singletons and the top ten take around 13%. The time point is: persistent/refractory GD, antithyroid drugs over 5 years with positive TRAb. Preparation of the TCR library used RNA extracted from PBMCs. The sequencing used peripheral blood mononuclear cells (PBMCs), collected when the disease was refractory, from a patient treated with antithyroid drugs. These receptors originate from a female donor with Graves disease.

This clonotype was counted at least ten times. Its ends do not fully match the called genes, so a read error is possible. This chain uses TRBV5-1 with TRBJ2-7; 7 bases map to TRBD1. CDR1 and CDR2 from the germline V gene are SGHRS and YFSETQ. The CDR3 is 13 residues long. CDR3 bases: TGTGCCAGCAGCCCAGGGACAGTCTACGAGCAGTACTTC. Encoded protein: CASSPGTVYEQYF.

Ten or more counts support this clonotype. This chain connects TRBV11-1 to TRBJ1-2; D possibly corresponds to TRBD1 (5 bases). The V gene lost 6 bases and the J gene lost 3 bases, with 14 bases spanning the gap. This CDR3 contains 14 residues. Germline V gives CDR1 SGHAT, CDR2 FQDESV (reference sequence). Written as DNA, the CDR3 is TGTGCCAGCAGTCGGGGCCCTGGGGACTATGGCTACACCTTC. Translated, it gives CASSRGPGDYGYTF.

This clonotype was recorded many times. The genes are TRBV6-1 and TRBJ1-2; 7 bases map to TRBD1. The CDR3 covers 14 residues. CDR1 and CDR2 (germline): MNHNS, SASEGT. Unmatched junction bases numbered 4, after V lost 6 bases and J lost 0 bases. The DNA for the CDR3 is TGTGCCAGCAGCCTGGACAGGTCTAACTATGGCTACACCTTC. Amino acid sequence: CASSLDRSNYGYTF.

This clonotype was recorded many times. This chain uses TRBV28 with TRBJ2-5; 8 bases fit TRBD1. This CDR3 comprises 15 residues. Trimming removed 4 bases from V and 7 bases from J; junction bases left unmatched: 11. The germline V gene has CDR1 MDHEN and CDR2 SYDVKM. CDR3 amino acids: CASSSGQGLPGTQYF. In DNA form, the CDR3 reads TGTGCCAGCAGTTCCGGACAGGGCCTTCCAGGGACCCAGTACTTC.

The V and J genes are TRBV7-8 and TRBJ2-7, with D unresolved. Germline assignment: CDR1 SGHVS and CDR2 FQNEAQ. The CDR3 runs to 14 residues. Trimming took 2 bases from V and 5 from J, leaving 13 bases between them. Here the CDR3 reads CASSLITPANEQYF. Written as DNA, the CDR3 is TGTGCCAGCAGCTTAATTACACCGGCCAACGAGCAGTACTTC.

This clonotype was observed at least ten times. The chain has TRBV29-1 and TRBJ1-2; 9 positions match TRBD1. Trimming cost V 7 bases and J 8 bases; bases outside gene matches: 8. In germline, CDR1 is SQVTM, CDR2 ANQGSEA. There are 12 residues in the CDR3. The CDR3 sequence: CSGGDRDVGYTF. CDR3 nucleotides: TGCAGCGGGGGGGACAGGGACGTCGGCTACACCTTC.

The rearrangement joins TRBV9 to TRBJ2-7; 10 bases fit TRBD2. The CDR3 sequence is 16 residues long. Germline V gives CDR1 SGDLS, CDR2 YYNGEE. With V trimmed by 0 bases and J by 1 base, 4 bases remained unmatched. The CDR3 spells CASSVGGSGGSYEQYF. The CDR3 DNA is TGTGCCAGCAGCGTAGGAGGTAGCGGGGGGTCCTACGAGCAGTACTTC.

The V call is TRBV6-1, the J call TRBJ1-1, with D unclear. This CDR3 contains 13 residues. CDR1 MNHNS and CDR2 SASEGT come from the germline V gene. Trimming removed 8 bases from V and 5 bases from J, with 15 bases in between. CDR3 sequence reads: CASGSSEGTEAFF. The DNA for the CDR3 is TGTGCCAGCGGCTCCTCAGAGGGAACTGAAGCTTTCTTT.

This clonotype occurred many times. This chain connects TRBV15 to TRBJ1-2; D might be TRBD1 (5 bases). CDR1 LNHNV and CDR2 YYDKDF come from the germline V gene (reference sequence). Trimming left V 5 bases short and J 3 bases short, with 19 bases between. The CDR3 is 16 amino acids. The CDR3 DNA is TGTGCCACCAGCGGGGGGTCGGAATATCTCTACTATGGCTACACCTTC. It specifies CATSGGSEYLYYGYTF.

This clonotype was recorded at least ten times. J is TRBJ1-1 and V is TRBV13; D call uncertain. The CDR3 spans 14 residues. The ends were cut back, 4 bases at V and 1 base at J, with 10 bases in the middle. The germline V gene has CDR1 PRHDT and CDR2 FYEKMQ (reference sequence). CDR3 in DNA: TGTGCCAGCAGCTCCGTCGGGGAGAACACTGAAGCTTTCTTT. Residues: CASSSVGENTEAFF.

This clonotype was recorded many times. The chain uses TRBV6-5 and TRBJ1-6, with 8 bases identical to TRBD1. The CDR3 has 13 amino acids. After removal of 4 bases from V and 13 bases from J, the junction contained 6 bases not matched to a gene. CDR1 is MNHEY, CDR2 SVGAGI, per germline. The CDR3: CASSSTGGDPLHF. For the CDR3, the DNA is TGTGCCAGCAGTTCAACAGGGGGGGATCCCCTCCACTTT.

This clonotype occurred a few times. The rearrangement uses TRBV14 and TRBJ2-7; 8 bases map to TRBD2. After removal of 0 bases from V and 7 bases from J, the junction contained 14 bases not matched to a gene. Germline loops: CDR1 SGHDN, CDR2 FVKESK. CDR3 size: 17 residues. The DNA for the CDR3 is TGTGCCAGCAGCCAAGATCCCCGAGTAGCGGGGAGACTTGAGCAGTACTTC. As protein: CASSQDPRVAGRLEQYF.

The table lists this clonotype with many counts. This chain connects TRBV7-3 to TRBJ2-5; D assignment may be TRBD1 or TRBD2 (5 bases each). The CDR3 extends over 16 amino acids. CDR1 SGHTA and CDR2 FQGTGA come from the germline V gene. The V end was cut by 4 bases, the J end by 1 base, with 16 bases between. The CDR3 DNA reads TGTGCCAGCAGCTCCCTGAGGGACCAGACCCAAGAGACCCAGTACTTC. It specifies CASSSLRDQTQETQYF.

This chain joins TRBV19 and TRBJ2-2, with a weak D call TRBD1 (7 bases). The CDR3 covers 16 residues. With 3 bases removed from V and 4 bases from J, the gap between germline ends came to 15 bases. Per the germline V gene, CDR1 is LNHDA and CDR2 is SQIVND (reference sequence). CDR3 residues: CASSIRAGGLTGELFF. The CDR3 DNA sequence: TGTGCCAGTAGTATCAGGGCAGGGGGACTCACCGGGGAGCTGTTTTTT. Drawing the rest from reference TRBV19 and TRBJ2-2, the complete variable domain is DGGITQSPKYLFRKEGQNVTLSCEQNLNHDAMYWYRQDPGQGLRLIYYSQIVNDFQKGDIAEGYSVSREKKESFPLTVTSAQKNPTAFYLCASSIRAGGLTGELFFGEGSRLTVL.

At least ten counts were recorded for this clonotype. This sequence joins TRBV29-1 and TRBJ1-1; D is undetermined. The CDR3 is made up of 12 amino acids. Germline V gene lookup returns CDR1 SQVTM and CDR2 ANQGSEA. V dropped 4 bases and J dropped 1 base, with 7 bases sitting between them. The CDR3 DNA reads as TGCAGCGTTGTGGGAACGAACACTGAAGCTTTCTTT. Residues: CSVVGTNTEAFF.

The chain employs TRBV3-1 and TRBJ2-7; D is undetermined. The CDR3 runs 13 residues. CDR1 and CDR2 from the germline V gene are LGHDT and YNNKEL (reference sequence). V lost 3 bases and J 6 bases, leaving 12 bases between the germline ends. The CDR3 DNA reads as TGTGCCAGCAGCCAGGCTCATCCGGGCGAGCAGTACTTC. Amino acids: CASSQAHPGEQYF.

This clonotype was seen a handful of times. The V gene is TRBV6-1, the J gene TRBJ1-6; D ambiguous. V was trimmed by 7 bases and J by 4 bases, leaving 8 bases between them. Looked up from germline, CDR1 is MNHNS and CDR2 is SASEGT. CDR3 length: 13 residues. CDR3 residues: CASNPGYNSPLHF. DNA of the CDR3: TGTGCCAGCAACCCGGGGTATAATTCACCCCTCCACTTT.

The chain combines TRBV29-1 with TRBJ2-2; TRBD2 aligns across 14 bases. The CDR3 totals 18 residues. Germline values: CDR1 SQVTM, CDR2 ANQGSEA. The V and J ends lost 4 bases and 0 bases, in that order; junction bases with no gene match: 7. This CDR3 reads CSVGGGLAGAANTGELFF. CDR3 bases: TGCAGCGTTGGGGGGGGACTAGCGGGAGCCGCGAACACCGGGGAGCTGTTTTTT.

This clonotype has ten or more counts. The chain joins TRBV6-1 to TRBJ1-2; tentative D call: TRBD1 (5 bases). The CDR3 sequence is 12 residues long. V was cut by 5 bases and J by 8 bases, with 12 bases left in between. Germline-derived CDR1 and CDR2 are MNHNS and SASEGT. This chain's CDR3 is CASSHGTLGYTF. Here the CDR3 DNA reads TGTGCCAGCAGTCACGGGACTCTGGGCTACACCTTC.

In this sample, this clonotype turned up many times. This chain connects TRBV28 to TRBJ2-7; 7 bases agree with TRBD2. Germline lookup yields CDR1 MDHEN and CDR2 SYDVKM. This CDR3 has 14 residues. V shed 6 bases and J 0 bases; nucleotides not matched to a gene: 5. CDR3 amino acids: CASRSPGGSYEQYF. CDR3 in DNA: TGTGCCAGCAGGTCCCCGGGAGGCTCCTACGAGCAGTACTTC.

In its sample, this clonotype was seen many times. The chain recombines TRBV12-3 or TRBV12-4 with TRBJ2-5, with 9 bases lining up with TRBD2. CDR3 length equals 15 residues. Germline trimming cut 4 bases from V and 0 bases from J; bases unmatched to any gene: 3. CDR3 in DNA: TGTGCCAGCAGTTGGCTAGCGGGGAACCAAGAGACCCAGTACTTC. This encodes CASSWLAGNQETQYF.

This clonotype has just a few counts. J is TRBJ1-1 and V is TRBV7-9; D is unresolved. V was shortened by 6 bases and J by 11 bases, with 16 bases between the two germline ends. The CDR3 covers 12 residues. Looked up from germline, CDR1 is SEHNR and CDR2 is FQNEAQ (reference sequence). CDR3 sequence reads: CASRPVGPEAFF. The CDR3 DNA sequence: TGTGCCAGCAGGCCAGTTGGCCCCGAGGCTTTCTTT.

Many counts were recorded for this clonotype. The chain employs TRBV27 and TRBJ2-5, with D unresolved. Germline CDR1 MNHEY, CDR2 SMNVEV (reference sequence). V lost 8 bases, J lost 5 bases, and 12 bases lay in between. This CDR3 is built from 12 residues. The CDR3 loop is CASWRIGETQYF. Here the CDR3 DNA reads TGTGCCAGCTGGCGGATTGGGGAGACCCAGTACTTC.

This clonotype was detected a few times. This chain connects TRBV25-1 to TRBJ1-5; D remains unclear. V lost 2 bases and J 4 bases, leaving 15 bases between the germline ends. CDR1 and CDR2 (germline): MGHDK, SYGVNS. This CDR3 is built from 16 residues. The CDR3 nucleotides are TGTGCCAGCAGTGAACTACCAGGAGAAGGGAATCAGCCCCAGCATTTT. It encodes CASSELPGEGNQPQHF.

This clonotype was seen a few times. The gene calls are TRBV5-1 and TRBJ2-7; 12 bases align to TRBD2. The CDR3 length is 16 residues. CDR1 and CDR2 from the germline V gene are SGHRS and YFSETQ. Losses at the gene ends were 0 bases for V and 3 bases for J; bases not matched to a gene: 4. The CDR3 loop reads CASSLDTSGGFYEQYF. The CDR3 bases are TGCGCCAGCAGCTTGGATACTAGCGGGGGGTTCTACGAGCAGTACTTC.

In its sample, this clonotype was seen a few times. The V gene is TRBV19, the J gene TRBJ1-5; 8 positions agree with TRBD1. V was pared by 3 bases and J by 7 bases, with 8 bases of the junction left unmatched. The CDR3 runs 15 residues. Germline V CDR1 and CDR2: LNHDA, SQIVND (reference sequence). The CDR3, as DNA: TGTGCCAGTAGTATTCTACAGGGGGTAGGGCAGCCCCAGCATTTT. It translates to CASSILQGVGQPQHF.

This clonotype was seen a few times. The CDR3, as DNA: TGTGCCAGCAGTTCAAACCCCCAGGAACTACCCTACGAGCAGTACTTC. Its protein is CASSSNPQELPYEQYF. This chain links TRBV28 with TRBJ2-7; D remains unclear. CDR1 is MDHEN and CDR2 is SYDVKM in the germline V gene. Trimming took off 4 bases at V and 2 bases at J, with 18 bases between the two ends. The CDR3 runs to 16 residues. The variable domain in full, with the rest retrieved from reference TRBV28 and TRBJ2-7, is DVKVTQSSRYLVKRTGEKVFLECVQDMDHENMFWYRQDPGLGLRLIYFSYDVKMKEKGDIPEGYSVSREKKERFSLILESASTNQTSMYLCASSSNPQELPYEQYFGPGTRLTVT.

The rearrangement joins TRBV29-1 to TRBJ1-1; unclear D gene. The CDR3 totals 11 residues. CDR1 and CDR2 from the germline V gene are SQVTM and ANQGSEA. V was trimmed by 6 bases and J by 5 bases, leaving 10 bases between them. The CDR3 nucleotides read TGCAGCGTCGTCCATGGTACTGAAGCTTTCTTT. Translation: CSVVHGTEAFF.